These 22 T cell receptor beta chains came from one sample sequenced in a study of T cells in tuberculosis. Time point reported: new active TB diagnosis, blood taken before or within 7 days of starting treatment. Sequencing used immunoSEQ multiplex PCR; TCRdb keeps in-frame clones, though not all of them. The table has 29,000 or so clones, about 91% seen once; the top ten hold roughly 6.6%. Specimen: PBMCs, collected at tuberculosis diagnosis. Every receptor here comes from an adult with tuberculosis.

This chain uses TRBV5-1 with TRBJ1-1; possible D gene TRBD1, 5 bases. V was trimmed by 2 bases and J by 4 bases, leaving 18 bases between them. Per germline, CDR1 SGHRS and CDR2 YFSETQ. CDR3 length equals 16 residues. CDR3 nucleotide sequence: TGCGCCAGCAGCTTTTTAGGTCAGGGCCAAGGCACTGAAGCTTTCTTT. Its protein is CASSFLGQGQGTEAFF.

V gene TRBV4-1 combines with J gene TRBJ2-5; D is unclear. Germline CDR1 reads MGHRA; CDR2 reads YSYEKL. The CDR3 totals 13 residues. With 4 bases removed from V and 5 bases from J, the gap between germline ends came to 11 bases. For the CDR3, the DNA is TGCGCCAGCAGCCCCGATCAGAGGGAGACCCAGTACTTC. As protein: CASSPDQRETQYF.

This clone was detected only once. V is TRBV27 and J is TRBJ2-7, with a possible D match to TRBD2 (7 bases). Germline V gives CDR1 MNHEY, CDR2 SMNVEV (reference sequence). V was shortened by 4 bases and J by 2 bases, with 15 bases between the two germline ends. This CDR3 comprises 15 residues. The CDR3 protein is CASSSQRGGAYEQYF. CDR3 nucleotides: TGTGCCAGCAGTTCCCAACGAGGGGGGGCCTACGAGCAGTACTTC.

The gene calls are TRBV27 and TRBJ2-3; 7 bases align to TRBD2. This CDR3 spans 13 amino acids. The germline V gene has CDR1 MNHEY and CDR2 SMNVEV (reference sequence). J lost 0 bases, V lost 8 bases, and 2 bases had no gene match. CDR3 protein: CASRLASTDTQYF. The CDR3 nucleotides are TGTGCCAGCCGACTAGCCAGCACAGATACGCAGTATTTT.

The chain couples TRBV19 to TRBJ2-3, with D tentatively TRBD2 (5 bases). Germline V gives CDR1 LNHDA, CDR2 SQIVND (reference sequence). The CDR3 is 15 residues long. V was pared by 5 bases and J by 2 bases, with 14 bases between. The CDR3 nucleotides are TGTGCCAGTAGTCGGATGGCGGGCTACACAGATACGCAGTATTTT. Translated, it gives CASSRMAGYTDTQYF.

V is TRBV30 and J is TRBJ2-7; D gene ambiguous. V lost 2 bases, J lost 3 bases, and 8 bases lay in between. Germline V gives CDR1 GTSNPN, CDR2 SVGIG (reference sequence). The CDR3 covers 12 residues. CDR3 protein: CAWSQNYYEQYF. The CDR3 region has the DNA TGTGCCTGGAGTCAAAACTACTACGAGCAGTACTTC.

This clone showed up just once. The rearrangement uses TRBV5-6 and TRBJ1-1, with no clear D. Germline assignment: CDR1 SGHDT and CDR2 YYEEEE. This CDR3 contains 14 residues. Trimming took off 5 bases at V and 2 bases at J, with 13 bases between the two ends. The CDR3 nucleotides read TGTGCCAGCAGATTGCTGAGCCCTAACACTGAAGCTTTCTTT. Translating it yields CASRLLSPNTEAFF.

This clone was seen once. This chain uses TRBV4-3 with TRBJ2-7; D not resolved. The V gene's germline CDR1 is LGHNA and CDR2 YSLEER. Trimming pared 0 bases from V and 3 bases from J, leaving 6 bases between. The CDR3 totals 13 residues. CDR3 sequence (DNA): TGCGCCAGCAGCCAAGATCCAGACTACGAGCAGTACTTC. This translates into CASSQDPDYEQYF.

The chain is built from TRBV19 and TRBJ2-1; D call uncertain. The CDR3 runs to 16 residues. The V gene's germline CDR1 is LNHDA and CDR2 SQIVND (reference sequence). The germline V and J ends were trimmed by 5 bases and 0 bases, with 14 bases remaining between them. The CDR3 spells CASSPRRVSSYNEQFF. DNA for the CDR3: TGTGCCAGTAGTCCCCGACGGGTAAGCTCCTACAATGAGCAGTTCTTC.

The genes are TRBV13 and TRBJ2-3; D gene uncertain. Looked up from germline, CDR1 is PRHDT and CDR2 is FYEKMQ (reference sequence). Trimming left V 0 bases short and J 0 bases short, with 4 bases between. The CDR3 spans 14 residues. In nucleotides, the CDR3 is TGTGCCAGCAGCTTAGGGTCTAGCACAGATACGCAGTATTTT. It is translated as CASSLGSSTDTQYF.

The chain combines TRBV7-9 with TRBJ2-7; TRBD2 matches 8 bases. Germline lookup yields CDR1 SEHNR and CDR2 FQNEAQ (reference sequence). The CDR3 is 15 amino acids. The J segment lost 2 bases and the V segment lost 7 bases, leaving 10 bases of the junction unmatched. The CDR3 nucleotides are TGTGCCAGCACCTCAAGCGGGAGCGGGGCCTACGAGCAGTACTTC. Translation: CASTSSGSGAYEQYF.

This rearrangement joins TRBV11-2 to TRBJ2-1; D is uncertain. Germline V gene data show CDR1 as SGHAT and CDR2 as FQNNGV. This CDR3 region has 12 residues. Trimming pared 5 bases from V and 7 bases from J, leaving 9 bases between. The CDR3 spells CASSLNRNEQFF. CDR3 bases: TGTGCCAGCAGCCTCAACAGAAATGAGCAGTTCTTC.

This chain joins TRBV6-5 and TRBJ1-2; possibly TRBD1 for D (6 bases). The germline CDR1 and CDR2 sequences are MNHEY and SVGAGI. The CDR3 covers 13 residues. Trimming cost V 0 bases and J 4 bases, with 6 bases left between them. The CDR3 is CASSYSDSYGYTF. CDR3 coding DNA: TGTGCCAGCAGTTACTCGGACAGCTATGGCTACACCTTC.

The chain joins TRBV13 to TRBJ1-4, with TRBD1 matching 8 bases. Germline trimming cut 8 bases from V and 4 bases from J; bases unmatched to any gene: 6. The CDR3 has 14 amino acids. Looked up from germline, CDR1 is PRHDT and CDR2 is FYEKMQ (reference sequence). The CDR3: CASRSGTGNEKLFF. CDR3 DNA: TGTGCCAGCCGGTCGGGGACAGGTAATGAAAAACTGTTTTTT.

V and J are TRBV27 and TRBJ1-2; D is undetermined. V lost 0 bases to trimming and J lost 4 bases, with 9 bases between them. Germline CDR1 reads MNHEY; CDR2 reads SMNVEV (reference sequence). The length of the CDR3 is 14 residues. CDR3 in DNA: TGTGCCAGCAGTTTATCGGGCCCGACCTATGGCTACACCTTC. This encodes CASSLSGPTYGYTF.

J is TRBJ2-7 and V is TRBV2; the D is unclear. V gave up 7 bases and J gave up 0 bases, with 10 bases separating them. The CDR3 length is 13 residues. CDR1 is SNHLY, CDR2 FYNNEI, per germline. The DNA of the CDR3 is TGTGCCAGCACCGTCCCCTCCTCCTACGAGCAGTACTTC. Amino acids: CASTVPSSYEQYF.

This chain uses TRBV19 with TRBJ2-3; D perhaps matches TRBD2 (7 bases). The CDR3 is 15 residues long. V lost 5 bases and J lost 3, with 15 bases in between. The germline CDR1 and CDR2 sequences are LNHDA and SQIVND (reference sequence). The CDR3 sequence is CASSGGAFGTDTQYF. For the CDR3, the DNA is TGTGCCAGTAGTGGGGGGGCGTTTGGGACAGATACGCAGTATTTT.

The V call is TRBV11-2, the J call TRBJ2-5, with 13 bases fitting TRBD2. Germline V lookup: CDR1 SGHAT, CDR2 FQNNGV. With 1 base clipped from V and 1 base from J, the junction kept 3 bases outside the gene matches. This CDR3 is 17 amino acids long. CDR3 residues: CASSLGLAGGFQETQYF. CDR3 nucleotide sequence: TGTGCCAGCAGCTTAGGACTAGCGGGAGGTTTCCAAGAGACCCAGTACTTC. The whole variable domain, remainder taken from reference TRBV11-2 and TRBJ2-5, is EAGVAQSPRYKIIEKRQSVAFWCNPISGHATLYWYQQILGQGPKLLIQFQNNGVVDDSQLPKDRFSAERLKGVDSTLKIQPAKLEDSAVYLCASSLGLAGGFQETQYFGPGTRLLVL.

The chain has TRBV14 and TRBJ2-1, with D possibly TRBD1 on 6 matching bases. CDR1 SGHDN and CDR2 FVKESK come from the germline V gene. This CDR3 region has 14 residues. Trimming removed 4 bases at V and 7 bases at J, with 14 bases between. The CDR3: CASSLIQGRNEQFF. The CDR3 nucleotides read TGTGCCAGCAGCCTCATACAGGGCAGAAATGAGCAGTTCTTC. Using reference TRBV14 and TRBJ2-1 for the parts outside the CDR3, the full variable domain is EAGVTQFPSHSVIEKGQTVTLRCDPISGHDNLYWYRRVMGKEIKFLLHFVKESKQDESGMPNNRFLAERTGGTYSTLKVQPAELEDSGVYFCASSLIQGRNEQFFGPGTRLTVL.

This clone was detected only once. This chain connects TRBV9 to TRBJ2-6, with D perhaps TRBD1 (6 bases). The CDR3 is 15 amino acids. Deletions cut 3 bases from V and 3 bases from J, with 10 bases between. CDR1 and CDR2 (germline): SGDLS, YYNGEE. CDR3 region: CASSEGVLGANVLTF. DNA of the CDR3: TGTGCCAGCAGCGAGGGGGTCCTTGGGGCCAACGTCCTGACTTTC.

The DNA for the CDR3 is TGTGCCAGCAGCGTAGGTTGGGCGGGGGGGCACCCAGATACGCAGTATTTT. Amino acid sequence: CASSVGWAGGHPDTQYF. V gene TRBV9 combines with J gene TRBJ2-3; 9 positions match TRBD2. CDR1 is SGDLS, CDR2 YYNGEE, per germline. V lost 0 bases, J lost 4 bases, and 9 bases stayed unmatched. The CDR3 extends over 17 amino acids.

This clone was recorded only once. The V call is TRBV6-1, the J call TRBJ2-3; maybe TRBD1 (5 bases). The CDR3 extends over 16 amino acids. Trimming took 4 bases from V and 1 from J, leaving 15 bases between them. CDR1 and CDR2 (germline): MNHNS, SASEGT. Here the CDR3 DNA reads TGTGCCAGCAGTGGGGGTTCAACAGGACGCACAGATACGCAGTATTTT. Translating it yields CASSGGSTGRTDTQYF.